What follows is one T cell receptor beta chain and its context. The source of the sample is a study of blood T cell repertoires in COVID-19. CDR1 is SGHRS, CDR2 YFSETQ, per germline. The CDR3 extends over 13 amino acids. Trimming removed 1 base at V and 2 bases at J, with 7 bases between. The method was immunoSEQ multiplex PCR; TCRdb's version includes in-frame clones alone and lacks a portion of them. The sample has about 180,000 clones, approximately 89% seen once. The V gene is TRBV5-1, the J gene TRBJ2-7; perhaps TRBD1 as D (5 bases). Sequencing used peripheral blood. This clonotype was obtained from a woman in her 30s with acute or convalescent COVID-19. The CDR3 is CASSLIGAYEQYF. The CDR3, as DNA: TGCGCCAGCAGCTTGATAGGGGCCTACGAGCAGTACTTC.